This is a list of T cell receptor beta chains from one sample in a study of T cell changes during pregnancy in multiple sclerosis. This table comes from immunoSEQ multiplex PCR, and its TCRdb copy is limited to in-frame clones, with some not included. The table has about 46,000 clones, around 94% seen once. Source: CD4+ T cells from peripheral blood mononuclear cells, taken in the second trimester of pregnancy. The receptors were sampled from a female donor in good health, enrolled as a control in a pregnancy study. The CDR3 runs from the conserved cysteine through the conserved F or W. The order of the fields is D gene, V gene, J gene, CDR3 protein. The D gene is left open where the match is weak.

D gene: NA; V gene: TRBV19; J gene: TRBJ1-3; CDR3 protein: CASSISGLGGNTIYF
D gene: NA; V gene: TRBV15; J gene: TRBJ1-4; CDR3 protein: CATSRGFEKLFF
D gene: NA; V gene: TRBV5-1; J gene: TRBJ1-3; CDR3 protein: CASSLEASGASGNTIYF
D gene: NA; V gene: TRBV21-1; J gene: TRBJ1-5; CDR3 protein: CASSRRDDNQPQHF
D gene: TRBD1; V gene: TRBV15; J gene: TRBJ1-4; CDR3 protein: CATSYGQGNEKLFF
D gene: NA; V gene: TRBV19; J gene: TRBJ2-6; CDR3 protein: CASSILRSGANVLTF
D gene: TRBD1; V gene: TRBV19; J gene: TRBJ2-7; CDR3 protein: CASSLGGTGDREQYF
D gene: TRBD1; V gene: TRBV28; J gene: TRBJ1-3; CDR3 protein: CASSTPGQGAANTIYF
D gene: TRBD2; V gene: TRBV7-9; J gene: TRBJ2-1; CDR3 protein: CASSQSGGAIRNEQFF
D gene: NA; V gene: TRBV30; J gene: TRBJ1-1; CDR3 protein: CAWSVRGGTEAFF
D gene: TRBD1; V gene: TRBV11-1; J gene: TRBJ1-1; CDR3 protein: CASSLQGAGTEAFF
D gene: NA; V gene: TRBV25-1; J gene: TRBJ2-3; CDR3 protein: CASRRQGTDTQYF
D gene: NA; V gene: TRBV5-4; J gene: TRBJ1-2; CDR3 protein: CASFLSGGVYGYTF
D gene: TRBD1; V gene: TRBV7-7; J gene: TRBJ2-1; CDR3 protein: CASSSSTGTGTNEQFF
D gene: NA; V gene: TRBV4-3; J gene: TRBJ2-2; CDR3 protein: CASSQAPASSPGELFF
D gene: TRBD1; V gene: TRBV9; J gene: TRBJ1-2; CDR3 protein: CASSGEGQGARAPYGYTF
D gene: TRBD1; V gene: TRBV6-1; J gene: TRBJ2-1; CDR3 protein: CASAMGQLPYNEQFF
D gene: TRBD2; V gene: TRBV6-5; J gene: TRBJ2-7; CDR3 protein: CASSRGDYEQYF
D gene: NA; V gene: TRBV7-9; J gene: TRBJ1-1; CDR3 protein: CASGRTGRNTEAFF
D gene: NA; V gene: TRBV5-4; J gene: TRBJ1-2; CDR3 protein: CASSLTGTVDYGYTF
D gene: NA; V gene: TRBV5-1; J gene: TRBJ1-4; CDR3 protein: CASSLAGSTNEKLFF
D gene: NA; V gene: TRBV5-1; J gene: TRBJ1-4; CDR3 protein: CASSLLLGPDEKLFF
D gene: TRBD2; V gene: TRBV4-2; J gene: TRBJ2-7; CDR3 protein: CASSLDWAGGPYEQYF
D gene: NA; V gene: TRBV7-2; J gene: TRBJ1-5; CDR3 protein: CASSGAENSNQPQHF
D gene: NA; V gene: TRBV4-3; J gene: TRBJ1-5; CDR3 protein: CASSQTDIHSNQPQHF
D gene: NA; V gene: TRBV10-3; J gene: TRBJ1-1; CDR3 protein: CAISVILEATEAFF
D gene: NA; V gene: TRBV6-6; J gene: TRBJ1-2; CDR3 protein: CASSLDTYGYTF
D gene: NA; V gene: TRBV6-5; J gene: TRBJ1-1; CDR3 protein: CASKMAQNTEAFF
D gene: NA; V gene: TRBV15; J gene: TRBJ2-7; CDR3 protein: CATSYERGSEQYF
D gene: NA; V gene: TRBV6-6; J gene: TRBJ2-7; CDR3 protein: CASSYTPLGSYEQYF
D gene: TRBD1; V gene: TRBV9; J gene: TRBJ2-2; CDR3 protein: CASSLGTGGISTGELFF
D gene: NA; V gene: TRBV11-3; J gene: TRBJ1-4; CDR3 protein: CASSPMGGEKLFF
D gene: TRBD1; V gene: TRBV6-5; J gene: TRBJ1-5; CDR3 protein: CASSSIQGDQPQHF
D gene: NA; V gene: TRBV6-4; J gene: TRBJ1-1; CDR3 protein: CASSDSFVAGDDEAFF
D gene: NA; V gene: TRBV9; J gene: TRBJ1-1; CDR3 protein: CASSVVSNTEAFF
D gene: NA; V gene: TRBV21-1; J gene: TRBJ2-7; CDR3 protein: CASSLKARGSHEQYF
D gene: NA; V gene: TRBV18; J gene: TRBJ1-1; CDR3 protein: CASSRSEYSMNTEAFF
D gene: NA; V gene: TRBV6-6; J gene: TRBJ2-5; CDR3 protein: CASGGAGETQYF
D gene: TRBD1; V gene: TRBV30; J gene: TRBJ2-5; CDR3 protein: CAWSWGQLQETQYF
D gene: NA; V gene: TRBV4-1; J gene: TRBJ2-2; CDR3 protein: CASSHGPEGAGELFF
D gene: NA; V gene: TRBV19; J gene: TRBJ1-2; CDR3 protein: CASSIYELPRYGYTF
D gene: NA; V gene: TRBV30; J gene: TRBJ2-2; CDR3 protein: CAWGEQGIGELFF
D gene: NA; V gene: TRBV5-8; J gene: TRBJ2-1; CDR3 protein: CASSLRVSGEQFF
D gene: TRBD2; V gene: TRBV4-1; J gene: TRBJ2-3; CDR3 protein: CASSQGSGGAEYF
D gene: NA; V gene: TRBV14; J gene: TRBJ1-1; CDR3 protein: CASSLTANTEAFF
D gene: NA; V gene: TRBV18; J gene: TRBJ2-1; CDR3 protein: CASSPPSGAGYNEQFF
D gene: NA; V gene: TRBV18; J gene: TRBJ2-2; CDR3 protein: CASSTRHGKEWLFF
D gene: TRBD1; V gene: TRBV7-3; J gene: TRBJ2-7; CDR3 protein: CASSSGTGRQQYF
D gene: TRBD1; V gene: TRBV19; J gene: TRBJ1-2; CDR3 protein: CASHTLRQGGYYGYTF
D gene: TRBD1; V gene: TRBV5-1; J gene: TRBJ1-4; CDR3 protein: CASSPKRGQGWEKLFF
D gene: NA; V gene: TRBV5-6; J gene: TRBJ1-1; CDR3 protein: CASSLQGRSTEAFF
D gene: NA; V gene: TRBV2; J gene: TRBJ1-3; CDR3 protein: CASSEARSGGNTIYF
D gene: TRBD2; V gene: TRBV7-3; J gene: TRBJ2-1; CDR3 protein: CASSLYLAGRDEQFF
D gene: TRBD2; V gene: TRBV7-2; J gene: TRBJ2-7; CDR3 protein: CASSPAPSSGESSYEQYF
D gene: NA; V gene: TRBV6-6; J gene: TRBJ1-1; CDR3 protein: CASSYSAGVNTEAFF
D gene: NA; V gene: TRBV6-5; J gene: TRBJ1-6; CDR3 protein: CASSLNRPSPLHF
D gene: NA; V gene: TRBV7-3; J gene: TRBJ2-3; CDR3 protein: CASSWGRTVPTDTQYF
D gene: TRBD1; V gene: TRBV5-5; J gene: TRBJ1-5; CDR3 protein: CASSTGGNQPQHF
D gene: TRBD1; V gene: TRBV10-1; J gene: TRBJ2-7; CDR3 protein: CAIHGRGQCYEQYF
D gene: TRBD1; V gene: TRBV7-9; J gene: TRBJ2-7; CDR3 protein: CASSLAGQDYEQYF